Listed here are 23 T cell receptor beta chains from one sample, sequenced in a study of CD4 T cells in relation to SARS-CoV-2 and coronaviruses. These TCRs are of unknown antigen specificity. Here immunoSEQ multiplex PCR was the method, and the copy in TCRdb shows in-frame clones only, minus some. This sample has about 36,000 clones, with roughly 80% found just once. Input material: naive CD4+ T cells from PBMCs, cultured in vitro. Subset noted: naive CD4+ T cells isolated by negative enrichment. All receptors derive from an adult with COVID-19.

This clone has just one count. The chain joins TRBV11-3 to TRBJ2-7, with 7 nucleotides matching TRBD1. CDR1 is SGHNT and CDR2 is YENEEA in the germline V gene. V lost 5 bases to trimming and J lost 3 bases; unmatched junction nucleotides: 7. The CDR3 covers 14 residues. CDR3 in amino acids: CASSPRGQRYEQYF. DNA of the CDR3: TGTGCCAGCAGCCCAAGGGGACAGCGCTACGAGCAGTACTTC.

This chain uses TRBV7-8 with TRBJ2-7; 7 bases match TRBD1. Trimming cost V 4 bases and J 1 base; bases outside gene matches: 7. Germline-derived CDR1 and CDR2 are SGHVS and FQNEAQ. This CDR3 spans 15 amino acids. The CDR3 region is CASSSYGTESYEQYF. The CDR3 DNA reads TGTGCCAGCAGCTCCTACGGGACAGAATCCTACGAGCAGTACTTC.

CDR3: CASSLSQGTGANVLTF. DNA of the CDR3: TGTGCCAGCAGTTTGTCACAGGGGACCGGGGCCAACGTCCTGACTTTC. This chain connects TRBV2 to TRBJ2-6; 7 bases are shared with TRBD1. The CDR3 runs to 16 residues. V trimming: 5 bases; J trimming: 4 bases; junction bases outside the gene matches: 8. CDR1 SNHLY and CDR2 FYNNEI come from the germline V gene.

The rearrangement joins TRBV7-3 to TRBJ2-3, with D perhaps given as TRBD1 or TRBD2 (5 bases each). The germline V gene has CDR1 SGHTA and CDR2 FQGTGA. V was cut by 0 bases and J by 0 bases, with 7 bases left in between. The length of the CDR3 is 15 residues. CDR3 amino acids: CASSLTGASTDTQYF. In nucleotides, the CDR3 is TGTGCCAGCAGCTTAACCGGGGCTAGCACAGATACGCAGTATTTT.

The rearrangement uses TRBV27 and TRBJ2-3; D possibly matches TRBD1 or TRBD2 (5 bases each). The CDR3 is made up of 13 amino acids. Germline loops: CDR1 MNHEY, CDR2 SMNVEV (reference sequence). Between the trimmed V and J ends, which lost 4 bases and 2 bases, there was a span of 7 bases. CDR3 amino acids: CASSWDVTDTQYF. The CDR3 bases are TGTGCCAGCAGTTGGGACGTCACAGATACGCAGTATTTT.

The rearrangement links TRBV6-2 or TRBV6-3 to TRBJ2-5; a weak D match, TRBD1 (5 bases). V was shortened by 2 bases and J by 2 bases, with 9 bases between the two germline ends. The germline V gene has CDR1 MNHEY and CDR2 SVGEGT. This CDR3 is built from 14 residues. The DNA for the CDR3 is TGTGCCAGCAGTTACGGGCAGGGACAAGAGACCCAGTACTTC. Amino acid sequence: CASSYGQGQETQYF.

The chain employs TRBV30 and TRBJ1-1, with D unclear. Germline loops: CDR1 GTSNPN, CDR2 SVGIG (reference sequence). V lost 0 bases to trimming and J lost 1 base, with 6 bases between them. The CDR3 runs 13 residues. The CDR3 sequence: CAWSVMTNTEAFF. CDR3 sequence (DNA): TGTGCCTGGAGTGTTATGACGAACACTGAAGCTTTCTTT. Full variable domain (missing parts from reference TRBV30 and TRBJ1-1): SQTIHQWPATLVQPVGSPLSLECTVEGTSNPNLYWYRQAAGRGLQLLFYSVGIGQISSEVPQNLSASRPQDRQFILSSKKLLLSDSGFYLCAWSVMTNTEAFFGQGTRLTVV.

This clone was detected once. J is TRBJ2-2 and V is TRBV4-1; TRBD2 agrees at 7 bases. CDR1 and CDR2 from the germline V gene are MGHRA and YSYEKL. V shed 1 base, J shed 5 bases, and the junction held 7 bases outside the gene matches. This CDR3 is built from 16 residues. The chain's CDR3 is CASSQGPTGGTGELFF. CDR3 nucleotides: TGCGCCAGCAGCCAAGGTCCTACCGGGGGGACCGGGGAGCTGTTTTTT.

V is TRBV25-1 and J is TRBJ2-7; D possibly corresponds to TRBD1 (5 bases). V lost 1 base and J lost 1, with 11 bases in between. Germline loops: CDR1 MGHDK, CDR2 SYGVNS. The CDR3 covers 15 residues. As DNA, the CDR3 is TGTGCCAGCAGTGAATTGGTGGGGCCGTCCTACGAGCAGTACTTC. Translating it yields CASSELVGPSYEQYF.

V is TRBV11-1 and J is TRBJ2-7; possibly TRBD1 for D (6 bases). The CDR3 consists of 13 residues. V lost 5 bases to trimming and J lost 6 bases, with 14 bases between them. The germline CDR1 and CDR2 sequences are SGHAT and FQDESV (reference sequence). The CDR3 DNA follows: TGTGCCAGCAGCCTATTACAGGGTGGCGAGCAGTACTTC. Encoded protein: CASSLLQGGEQYF.

The chain has TRBV5-1 and TRBJ1-3, with a weak D call TRBD1 (5 bases). The CDR3 length is 17 residues. CDR1 and CDR2 (germline): SGHRS, YFSETQ. Trimming left V 0 bases short and J 0 bases short, with 13 bases between. The CDR3 coding sequence is TGCGCCAGCAGCTTGGCCGACGCAGGGCTCTCTGGAAACACCATATATTTT. Its translation: CASSLADAGLSGNTIYF.

V is TRBV10-2 and J is TRBJ2-1, with 9 positions matching TRBD2. Germline CDR1 and CDR2: WSHSY and SAAADI. The CDR3 contains 18 residues. V lost 3 bases to trimming and J lost 5 bases; unmatched junction nucleotides: 14. CDR3 in DNA: TGCGCCAGCAGTGAAAGGCCGGGGCTAGCGGGGCTTAACAATGAGCAGTTCTTC. It yields the protein CASSERPGLAGLNNEQFF.

The chain joins TRBV4-2 to TRBJ2-5; D is possibly TRBD1 (5 bases). This CDR3 contains 18 residues. Germline CDR1 and CDR2: LGHNA and YNFKEQ. Trimming stripped 4 bases from V and 1 base from J, with 22 bases between. CDR3 protein: CASSPTDNDKPAQETQYF. The DNA of the CDR3 is TGTGCCAGCAGCCCGACAGATAACGATAAACCTGCCCAAGAGACCCAGTACTTC.

The chain recombines TRBV5-1 with TRBJ2-2; 7 nucleotides match TRBD2. The trim removed 0 bases at V and 3 bases at J, leaving 5 bases unmatched. Germline V gene sequence: CDR1 SGHRS, CDR2 YFSETQ. CDR3 size: 16 residues. The CDR3 region has the DNA TGCGCCAGCAGCTTGGTCGTGGGAGGGGACACCGGGGAGCTGTTTTTT. It codes for CASSLVVGGDTGELFF.

The genes are TRBV19 and TRBJ2-6, with 7 positions matching TRBD2. Germline V gene lookup returns CDR1 LNHDA and CDR2 SQIVND (reference sequence). The junction had 5 bases not matched to a gene; V was cut back by 3 bases and J by 0 bases. This CDR3 has 17 residues. The DNA for the CDR3 is TGTGCCAGTAGTATCGGACGGGAGGCCTCTGGGGCCAACGTCCTGACTTTC. Its protein product is CASSIGREASGANVLTF.

The V call is TRBV10-3, the J call TRBJ2-7; TRBD1 is a possible D gene (5 bases). The CDR3 has 15 residues. V was shortened by 3 bases and J by 0 bases, with 12 bases between the two germline ends. Germline CDR1 and CDR2: ENHRY and SYGVKD. Here the CDR3 DNA reads TGTGCCATCAGTGAAGGGGTCTGGAGCTCCTACGAGCAGTACTTC. This sequence encodes CAISEGVWSSYEQYF.

The chain employs TRBV29-1 and TRBJ2-6; D unclear. The CDR3 covers 14 residues. Germline V gene lookup returns CDR1 SQVTM and CDR2 ANQGSEA. V was clipped by 1 base and J by 2 bases, with 6 bases between them. The CDR3 reads CSVEVEAGANVLTF. In DNA, the CDR3 is TGCAGCGTTGAAGTTGAGGCTGGGGCCAACGTCCTGACTTTC.

V usage is TRBV5-1 and J usage is TRBJ2-7, with 11 bases that match TRBD2. Germline V CDR1 and CDR2: SGHRS, YFSETQ. After removal of 2 bases from V and 4 bases from J, the junction contained 5 bases not matched to a gene. This CDR3 is 15 amino acids long. The CDR3: CASSLTSGSQYEQYF. The CDR3 bases are TGCGCCAGCAGCTTAACTAGCGGGAGCCAGTACGAGCAGTACTTC. The full variable domain, completed using reference TRBV5-1 and TRBJ2-7, is KAGVTQTPRYLIKTRGQQVTLSCSPISGHRSVSWYQQTPGQGLQFLFEYFSETQRNKGNFPGRFSGRQFSNSRSEMNVSTLELGDSALYLCASSLTSGSQYEQYFGPGTRLTVT.

The chain recombines TRBV6-4 with TRBJ2-3; 7 nucleotides match TRBD1. The CDR3 totals 14 residues. From germline, CDR1 is MRHNA and CDR2 SNTAGT. J gave up 4 bases and V 0 bases, and 1 base lay outside the gene matches. This CDR3 reads CASSDSTGPDTQYF. CDR3 sequence (DNA): TGTGCCAGCAGTGACTCGACAGGGCCAGATACGCAGTATTTT.

The chain couples TRBV3-1 (or the pseudogene TRBV3-2) to TRBJ2-1; unclear D gene. V was pared by 4 bases and J by 5 bases, with 9 bases between. From germline, CDR1 is LGHDT and CDR2 YNNKEL (reference sequence). CDR3 length: 13 residues. The CDR3 bases are TGTGCCAGCAGCCCAAATCTCAACAATGAGCAGTTCTTC. Protein product: CASSPNLNNEQFF.

The gene calls are TRBV7-2 and TRBJ1-1; D unresolved. Germline CDR1 is SGHTA and CDR2 is FQGNSA. The CDR3 has 15 residues. Trimming removed 5 bases at V and 3 bases at J, with 16 bases between. The DNA of the CDR3 is TGTGCCAGCAGCGCAGGCCCAGCCTCTTACACTGAAGCTTTCTTT. Translation: CASSAGPASYTEAFF. Variable domain in full (rest from reference TRBV7-2 and TRBJ1-1): GAGVSQSPSNKVTEKGKDVELRCDPISGHTALYWYRQSLGQGLEFLIYFQGNSAPDKSGLPSDRFSAERTGGSVSTLTIQRTQQEDSAVYLCASSAGPASYTEAFFGQGTRLTVV.

This chain uses TRBV14 with TRBJ2-5; TRBD2 matches at 9 bases. Germline lookup yields CDR1 SGHDN and CDR2 FVKESK. CDR3 length: 21 residues. The V segment lost 0 bases and the J segment 1 base; nucleotides outside the gene matches: 18. The CDR3 spells CASSQDYTLAGPWGSQETQYF. Here the CDR3 DNA reads TGTGCCAGCAGCCAAGATTACACGCTAGCGGGGCCCTGGGGGAGCCAAGAGACCCAGTACTTC.

The chain carries TRBV28 and TRBJ2-3, with D possibly being TRBD2 (6 bases). Per the germline V gene, CDR1 is MDHEN and CDR2 is SYDVKM. CDR3 size: 13 residues. Trimming shortened V by 7 bases and J by 2 bases, and 10 bases separated the two germline ends. CDR3 loop: CASKAGNTDTQYF. As DNA, the CDR3 is TGTGCCAGCAAGGCGGGAAACACAGATACGCAGTATTTT.